Listed below are T cell receptor beta chains from one sample, sequenced in a study of blood T cell repertoires in COVID-19. The protocol was immunoSEQ multiplex PCR, while the TCRdb copy is restricted to in-frame clones and leaves out a portion. The table shows about 64,000 clones, with 85% to 90% occurring only once. Sequences were obtained from peripheral blood. The receptors come from a man in his fifties with active COVID-19. Both conserved end residues are part of each CDR3. D genes are given only for firm matches. Only some rows state a clone size, as once, few, many or a class for expanded clones.

v_call,clone_size,cdr3_length,j_call,d_call,cdr3_nt,cdr3_aa
TRBV5-6,NA,16,TRBJ1-4,TRBD1,TGTGCCAGCAGCCTTCCCGGACAGGGGGACGGTGAAAAACTGTTTTTT,CASSLPGQGDGEKLFF
TRBV11-2,NA,13,TRBJ2-2,NA,TGTGCCACCCTACCCGGGAGCACCGGGGAGCTGTTTTTT,CATLPGSTGELFF
TRBV27,NA,14,TRBJ2-7,NA,TGTGCCAGCAGTCTGGCAGGGTGGGGTTACGAGCAGTACTTC,CASSLAGWGYEQYF
TRBV7-2,NA,15,TRBJ2-5,TRBD1,TGTGCCAGCAGCTTAGTCAGGGGGCAACAAGAGACCCAGTACTTC,CASSLVRGQQETQYF
TRBV7-3,NA,13,TRBJ2-5,NA,TGTGCCAGCAGCTTGAGGCTCGAGGAGACCCAGTACTTC,CASSLRLEETQYF
TRBV2,NA,13,TRBJ2-1,TRBD1,TGTGCCAGCAGTGAACCGGACAGGAGCGAGCAGTTCTTC,CASSEPDRSEQFF
TRBV9,few,14,TRBJ1-2,NA,TGTGCCAGCAGCGTAGCGAGGGTTAACTATGGCTACACCTTC,CASSVARVNYGYTF
TRBV5-1,once,14,TRBJ2-2,NA,TGCGCCAGCAGCCGGCTCGAGCGAACCGGGGAGCTGTTTTTT,CASSRLERTGELFF
TRBV10-3,NA,19,TRBJ2-3,TRBD2,TGTGCCATCAGTGATTCGACTAGCGTAACAACCTCCAAGGCAGATACGCAGTATTTT,CAISDSTSVTTSKADTQYF
TRBV6-5,NA,15,TRBJ1-5,NA,TGTGCCAGCCTAGAAGACAGGACCTACAATCAGCCCCAGCATTTT,CASLEDRTYNQPQHF
TRBV5-6,NA,13,TRBJ1-5,NA,TGTGCCAGCAGCTTGGGACAGGATCAGCCCCAGCATTTT,CASSLGQDQPQHF
TRBV15,NA,14,TRBJ2-2,NA,TGTGCCACCAGCAGAACAGTGACAAGCGGGGAGCTGTTTTTT,CATSRTVTSGELFF
TRBV9,NA,12,TRBJ2-2,NA,TGTGCCAGCAGCGTAGTATCCGGGGAGCTGTTTTTT,CASSVVSGELFF
TRBV7-9,NA,16,TRBJ2-4,TRBD2,TGTGCCAGCAGCTCCCCGGGGGGGCGAACCAAAAACATTCAGTACTTC,CASSSPGGRTKNIQYF
TRBV10-3,NA,15,TRBJ1-4,NA,TGTGCCATCAGTGAGTCTGGGGAGTTTAATGAAAAACTGTTTTTT,CAISESGEFNEKLFF
TRBV5-1,NA,15,TRBJ2-1,NA,TGCGCCAGCAGCTTGGTAGCGAATACCTACAATGAGCAGTTCTTC,CASSLVANTYNEQFF
TRBV13,NA,14,TRBJ2-4,TRBD1,TGTGCCAGCAGCCCCCGTCAGGGGGCAAACATTCAGTACTTC,CASSPRQGANIQYF
TRBV28,NA,13,TRBJ1-5,NA,TGTGCCAGCAGTTTTCGGAGCAATCAGCCCCAGCATTTT,CASSFRSNQPQHF
TRBV9,NA,15,TRBJ2-5,TRBD1,TGTGCCAGCAGCTTCTACGGACAGGGAAGAGAGACCCAGTACTTC,CASSFYGQGRETQYF
TRBV6-5,NA,13,TRBJ1-2,NA,TGTGCCAGCAGTTTGGGGGCCAGCTATGGCTACACCTTC,CASSLGASYGYTF
TRBV27,NA,13,TRBJ2-5,TRBD2,TGTGCCAGCAGGGGACTAGCGGAAGAGACCCAGTACTTC,CASRGLAEETQYF
TRBV27,once,16,TRBJ2-7,NA,TGTGCCAGCAAGGGCGTTTCGCTTGGGGCGAGAAACGAGCAGTACTTC,CASKGVSLGARNEQYF
TRBV7-7,once,15,TRBJ1-1,NA,TGTGCTAGCAGCTTCGCCCGGGGGGGGGACACTGAAGCTTTCTTT,CASSFARGGDTEAFF
TRBV7-8,NA,15,TRBJ2-7,TRBD1,TGTGCCAGCAGCTACCGGACAGGGAGCAACTACGAGCAGTACTTC,CASSYRTGSNYEQYF
TRBV7-8,NA,17,TRBJ1-4,NA,TGTGCCAGCACACTACTCATTGCAGGGGCCTTTAATGAAAAACTGTTTTTT,CASTLLIAGAFNEKLFF
TRBV28,NA,15,TRBJ2-2,NA,TGTGCCAGCAGTACACAGGGATCGAACACCGGGGAGCTGTTTTTT,CASSTQGSNTGELFF
TRBV5-8,NA,14,TRBJ2-7,TRBD2,TGTGCCAGCAGCTTTCTTGGACTAGTCTCCGAGCAGTACTTC,CASSFLGLVSEQYF
TRBV10-2,NA,14,TRBJ2-7,TRBD2,TGCGCCAGCACCCGACTAGCGGGAGGAGGGGAGCAGTACTTC,CASTRLAGGGEQYF
TRBV4-2,NA,16,TRBJ2-7,TRBD1,TGTGCCAGCAGCCAAGTTACCGGGACAGGGGGGTCCGAGCAGTACTTC,CASSQVTGTGGSEQYF
TRBV12-3/TRBV12-4,NA,13,TRBJ1-1,NA,TGTGCCAGCAGTTTGACTCTGAACACTGAAGCTTTCTTT,CASSLTLNTEAFF
TRBV7-3,NA,15,TRBJ2-7,TRBD2,TGTGCCAGCAGCTCTTGGACTAGCGGTTCCGGCGAGCAGTACTTC,CASSSWTSGSGEQYF
TRBV19,NA,15,TRBJ1-5,NA,TGTGCCAGTAGTTCCCGTGGGGCTAGCAATCAGCCCCAGCATTTT,CASSSRGASNQPQHF
TRBV4-1,NA,17,TRBJ2-3,NA,TGCGCCAGCAGCCAAGATAGGGGGACCCCTGTCACAGATACGCAGTATTTT,CASSQDRGTPVTDTQYF
TRBV28,NA,16,TRBJ2-5,TRBD2,TGTGCCAGCAGCCAGGGGGCTAGCGGGAGGGCCCAGACCCAGTACTTC,CASSQGASGRAQTQYF
TRBV9,NA,15,TRBJ1-2,NA,TGTGCCAGCAGCCCGCCTCATCAGGGGAACTATGGCTACACCTTC,CASSPPHQGNYGYTF
TRBV7-2,NA,14,TRBJ2-7,TRBD1,TGTGCCAGCAGCCGTGACAGGGGGGGAAACGAGCAGTACTTC,CASSRDRGGNEQYF
TRBV18,NA,13,TRBJ2-7,NA,TGTGCCAGCTCACCAGGAGGGCGAAACGAGCAGTACTTC,CASSPGGRNEQYF
TRBV5-1,NA,15,TRBJ2-6,TRBD1,TGCGCCAGCAGCCGGGACAGGGCCGGGGCCAACGTCCTGACTTTC,CASSRDRAGANVLTF
TRBV27,NA,15,TRBJ2-3,TRBD2,TGTGCCAGCAACTCCGGGACTAGCGGGGGGAATACGCAGTATTTT,CASNSGTSGGNTQYF
TRBV9,NA,15,TRBJ2-1,TRBD2,TGTGCCAGCAGCGCTCGCGGGTGGGGGGGCAATGAGCAGTTCTTC,CASSARGWGGNEQFF
TRBV6-2/TRBV6-3,NA,14,TRBJ1-3,TRBD1,TGTGCCAGCAGTTTACAGGGGCCTGGAAACACCATATATTTT,CASSLQGPGNTIYF
TRBV2,NA,14,TRBJ1-1,TRBD1,TGTGCCAGCAGGACAGGGGCGGGGAACACTGAAGCTTTCTTT,CASRTGAGNTEAFF
TRBV5-1,NA,14,TRBJ1-4,NA,TGCGCCAGCAGCTCGGGTCCGGTTAATGAAAAACTGTTTTTT,CASSSGPVNEKLFF
TRBV6-5,NA,14,TRBJ2-3,TRBD2,TGTGCCATCAGGACTAGCGGGAGCCACGATACGCAGTATTTT,CAIRTSGSHDTQYF
TRBV6-1,NA,15,TRBJ2-2,TRBD2,TGTGCCAGCAGTGAACTAGCGGGGAACACCGGGGAGCTGTTTTTT,CASSELAGNTGELFF
TRBV6-2/TRBV6-3,NA,15,TRBJ2-7,TRBD1,TGTGCCAGCAGTTCACCACAGGGGGCCGCCTACGAGCAGTACTTC,CASSSPQGAAYEQYF
TRBV29-1,once,13,TRBJ2-2,TRBD1,TGCAGCGTTGTTACAGGGGGCTCCGGGGAGCTGTTTTTT,CSVVTGGSGELFF
TRBV3-1/TRBV3-2,NA,15,TRBJ2-5,TRBD2,TGTGCCAGCAGCCCCCCGGGACTAGCGGGCAGGCAACAGTACTTC,CASSPPGLAGRQQYF
TRBV24-1,NA,14,TRBJ2-5,TRBD1,TGTGCCACCAGCTCACCAGGGGGCCAGAAGACCCAGTACTTC,CATSSPGGQKTQYF
TRBV21-1,NA,19,TRBJ1-5,NA,TGTGCCAGCAGAGTACCGGGACAGGGGACCGGTAGGGGCAATCAGCCCCAGCATTTT,CASRVPGQGTGRGNQPQHF
TRBV4-2,NA,14,TRBJ1-1,NA,TGTGCCAGCAGCCAAGGGGGGAGGAGGACTGAAGCTTTCTTT,CASSQGGRRTEAFF
TRBV28,NA,18,TRBJ1-5,TRBD1,TGTGCCAGCAGTATTACCGGGACAGGGGGCCCTCCGAGTCAGCCCCAGCATTTT,CASSITGTGGPPSQPQHF